A selection of T cell receptor beta chains follows, all from one sample in a study of blood T cell repertoires in COVID-19. Method: immunoSEQ multiplex PCR; TCRdb's copy keeps in-frame clones and lacks some. Among over 200,000 clones, 84% were seen once, and the ten largest hold less than 2%. The sample taken for sequencing was PBMCs or T cells enriched from blood (not recorded which). The receptor set was obtained from a man between 60 and 75 years old who had recovered from COVID-19. Each CDR3 is given with its conserved first and last residue. A D gene is named only where the DNA matches it firmly. Only some rows state a clone size, as once, few, many or a class for expanded clones.

clone size	D gene	V gene	J gene	CDR3 DNA	CDR3 protein
-	TRBD2	TRBV20-1	TRBJ2-1	TGCAGTGCTAGTTCCCTAGCGGGGGGCACGAATGAGCAGTTCTTC	CSASSLAGGTNEQFF
-	-	TRBV18	TRBJ2-5	TGTGCCAGCTCACCAACTCAAGAGACCCAGTACTTC	CASSPTQETQYF
-	TRBD1	TRBV19	TRBJ2-1	TGTGCCAGTACCCCCGGACAGGCATACAATGAGCAGTTCTTC	CASTPGQAYNEQFF
-	TRBD2	TRBV10-2	TRBJ2-2	TGCGCCAGCAGTTTCGGACTAGCGGTGGACACCGGGGAGCTGTTTTTT	CASSFGLAVDTGELFF
once	-	TRBV19	TRBJ2-6	TGTGCCAGTAGTATTAGTTTGGGGGCGGGGGCCAACGTCCTGACTTTC	CASSISLGAGANVLTF
-	-	TRBV7-9	TRBJ1-1	TGTGCCAGCAGCCCTCGACAAGCGAACACTGAAGCTTTCTTT	CASSPRQANTEAFF
once	-	TRBV11-3	TRBJ1-3	TGTGCCAGCAGCTTATTTTCAGACTCTGGAAACACCATATATTTT	CASSLFSDSGNTIYF
-	TRBD1	TRBV19	TRBJ1-5	TGTGCCAGTAGTTGGGACAGCCATAGCAATCAGCCCCAGCATTTT	CASSWDSHSNQPQHF
-	-	TRBV11-3	TRBJ1-2	TGTGCCAGCAGCTCCTCCACTGGTAACTATGGCTACACCTTC	CASSSSTGNYGYTF
-	TRBD1	TRBV9	TRBJ2-2	TGTGCCAGCAGCGTAGGACAGGGAAGTCACGGGGAGCTGTTTTTT	CASSVGQGSHGELFF
-	-	TRBV7-9	TRBJ2-6	TGTGCCAGCAGCTTAGGTTCGGGCTCTGGGGCCAACGTCCTGACTTTC	CASSLGSGSGANVLTF
-	TRBD1	TRBV18	TRBJ1-5	TGTGCCAGCTCACCAATACCCGGGACAGCGAGCAATCAGCCCCAGCATTTT	CASSPIPGTASNQPQHF
-	-	TRBV5-6	TRBJ1-2	TGTGCCAGCAGCTCGGACAGCTATGGCTACACCTTC	CASSSDSYGYTF
-	-	TRBV7-8	TRBJ1-6	TGTGCCAGCAGCTTAACGGCAGGGGATTCACCCCTCCACTTT	CASSLTAGDSPLHF
-	-	TRBV19	TRBJ1-1	TGTGCCAGTAGTACTTTTAGGGGATCGAACACTGAAGCTTTCTTT	CASSTFRGSNTEAFF
once	TRBD1	TRBV7-9	TRBJ1-2	TGTGCCAGCAGACAGGGGACTAACTATGGCTACACCTTC	CASRQGTNYGYTF
-	-	TRBV2	TRBJ1-1	TGTGCCAGCAGTGTCTATATGAACACTGAAGCTTTCTTT	CASSVYMNTEAFF
-	-	TRBV5-1	TRBJ2-2	TGCGCCAGCAGCCCATGGACAGAACCCACCGGGGAGCTGTTTTTT	CASSPWTEPTGELFF
-	-	TRBV12-3/TRBV12-4	TRBJ2-5	TGTGCCAGCCAGAGAGGCGAGACCCAGTACTTC	CASQRGETQYF
-	-	TRBV6-5	TRBJ1-3	TGTGCCAGCCGTCACAACAGAGATGGAGGAAACACCATATATTTT	CASRHNRDGGNTIYF
-	TRBD1	TRBV2	TRBJ1-6	TGTGCCAGCCGCTCGACCACAGGGGCGTATAATTCACCCCTCCACTTT	CASRSTTGAYNSPLHF
-	TRBD1	TRBV5-8	TRBJ1-5	TGTGCCAGCAGCCTCCGGGACAGAGCCAATCAGCCCCAGCATTTT	CASSLRDRANQPQHF